The source of this T cell receptor beta chain is a study of CD8 T cells in Susac syndrome. A quantity of about 0.45 to 1 ug RNA underwent reverse transcription using random hexamers. Amplification of TCR beta CDR3 used immunoSEQ multiplex PCR across 54 Vbeta and 13 Jbeta. One entry per CDR3 protein results from TCRdb running MiXCR on the immunoSEQ multiplex PCR reads. The table records about 430,000 distinct CDR3 sequences, around 85% of them present only once. The trim removed 3 bases at V and 4 bases at J, leaving 8 bases unmatched. The CDR3 is 15 residues long. Germline CDR1 LNHNV, CDR2 YYDKDF (reference sequence). The sequenced target, TCR beta, came from blood CD8+ and CD4+ T cells. Purification of the CD8+ and CD4+ T cells relied on negative isolation, and TEMRA cells underwent FACS enrichment.

This receptor was identified in a human donor with multiple sclerosis. The chain joins TRBV15 to TRBJ2-7; 8 bases are shared with TRBD1. The specimen was CD8+ T cells from PBMCs. The CDR3 here is CATSSLAGTGYEQYF. CDR3 nucleotides: TGTGCCACCAGCAGTCTCGCCGGGACAGGATACGAGCAGTACTTC.